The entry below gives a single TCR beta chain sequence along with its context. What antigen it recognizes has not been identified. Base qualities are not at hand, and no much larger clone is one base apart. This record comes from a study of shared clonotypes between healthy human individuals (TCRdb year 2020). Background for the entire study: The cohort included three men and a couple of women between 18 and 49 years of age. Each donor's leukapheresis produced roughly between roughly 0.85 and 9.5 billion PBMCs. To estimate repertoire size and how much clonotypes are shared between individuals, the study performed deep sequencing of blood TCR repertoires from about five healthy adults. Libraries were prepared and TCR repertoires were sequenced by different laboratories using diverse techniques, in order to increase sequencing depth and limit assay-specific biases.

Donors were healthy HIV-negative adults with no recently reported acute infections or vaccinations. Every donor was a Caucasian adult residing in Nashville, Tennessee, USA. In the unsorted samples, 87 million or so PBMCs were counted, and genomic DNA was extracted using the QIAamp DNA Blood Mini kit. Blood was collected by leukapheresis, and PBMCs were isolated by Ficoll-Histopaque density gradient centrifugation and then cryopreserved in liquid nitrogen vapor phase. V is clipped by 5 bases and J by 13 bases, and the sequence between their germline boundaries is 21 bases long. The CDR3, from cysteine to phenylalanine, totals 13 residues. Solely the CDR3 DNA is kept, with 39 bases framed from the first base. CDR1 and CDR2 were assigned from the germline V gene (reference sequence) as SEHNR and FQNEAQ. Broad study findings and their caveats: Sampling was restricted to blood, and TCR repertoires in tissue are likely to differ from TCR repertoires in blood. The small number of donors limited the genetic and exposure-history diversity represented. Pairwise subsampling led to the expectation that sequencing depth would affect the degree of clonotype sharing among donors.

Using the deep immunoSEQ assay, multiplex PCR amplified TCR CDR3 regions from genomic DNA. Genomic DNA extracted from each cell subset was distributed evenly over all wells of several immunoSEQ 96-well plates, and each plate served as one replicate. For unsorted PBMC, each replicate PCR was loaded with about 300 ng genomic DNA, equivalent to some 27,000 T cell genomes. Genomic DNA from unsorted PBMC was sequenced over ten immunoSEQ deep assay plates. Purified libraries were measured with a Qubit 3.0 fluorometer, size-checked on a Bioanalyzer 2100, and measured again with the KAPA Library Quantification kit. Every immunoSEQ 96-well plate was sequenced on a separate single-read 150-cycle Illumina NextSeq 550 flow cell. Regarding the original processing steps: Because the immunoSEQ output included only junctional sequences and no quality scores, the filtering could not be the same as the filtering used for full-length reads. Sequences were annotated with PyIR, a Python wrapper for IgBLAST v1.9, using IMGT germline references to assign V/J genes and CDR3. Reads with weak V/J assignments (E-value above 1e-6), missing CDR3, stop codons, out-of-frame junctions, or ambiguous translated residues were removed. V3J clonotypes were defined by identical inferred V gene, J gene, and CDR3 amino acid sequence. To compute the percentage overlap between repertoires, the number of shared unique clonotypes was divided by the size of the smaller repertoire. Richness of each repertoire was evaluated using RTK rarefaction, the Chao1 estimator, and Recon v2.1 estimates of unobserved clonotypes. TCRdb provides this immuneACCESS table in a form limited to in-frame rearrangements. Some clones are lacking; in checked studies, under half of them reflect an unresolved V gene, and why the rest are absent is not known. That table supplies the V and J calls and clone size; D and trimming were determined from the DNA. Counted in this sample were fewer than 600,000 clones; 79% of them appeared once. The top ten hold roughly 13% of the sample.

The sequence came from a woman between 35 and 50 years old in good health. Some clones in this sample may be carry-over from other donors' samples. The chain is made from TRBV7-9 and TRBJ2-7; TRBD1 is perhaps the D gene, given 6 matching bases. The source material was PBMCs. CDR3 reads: CASSLSDSRAHYF. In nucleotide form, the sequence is TGTGCCAGCAGCCTCTCGGACAGCAGGGCCCACTACTTC.